This T cell receptor (beta chain) was sequenced during a study of cytomegalovirus exposure and HLA in healthy donors. As for the study in general: Membership in the Caucasian-associated ancestry cluster was found for 81% of approximately 430 genotyped donors.

The PCR used 60 Vbeta and 13 Jbeta primers. TCRdb's table, derived via immunoSEQ multiplex PCR, lists solely in-frame clones and lacks some. The data hold under 60,000 clones, with roughly 80% observed a single time. Per the germline V gene, CDR1 is SGHRS and CDR2 is YFSETQ. V shed 2 bases and J 0 bases; nucleotides not matched to a gene: 7. The CDR3 length is 17 residues. What was sequenced was PBMCs. This TCR derives from a woman between 40 and 55 years old in good health and CMV-seropositive. The chain is built from TRBV5-1 and TRBJ1-1, with 10 positions matching TRBD1. The CDR3 protein is CASSLTRTGGMNTEAFF. In DNA, the CDR3 is TGCGCCAGCAGCTTAACTCGGACAGGGGGAATGAACACTGAAGCTTTCTTT.